This T cell receptor (beta chain) was sequenced for a study of molecular identifiers for immune sequencing clone quantification. The CDR3 covers 16 residues. The germline V and J ends were trimmed by 4 bases and 1 base, with 17 bases remaining between them. Per germline, CDR1 SGHTA and CDR2 FQGNSA. TCRdb independently ran MiXCR on the PCR reads; one entry per CDR3 protein. The data show 10,000 or so distinct CDR3 sequences, with roughly 18% seen just once and around 1.5% held by the top ten. Sample share makes this clonotype medium-sized. The chain uses TRBV7-2 and TRBJ2-7; D may be TRBD1 or TRBD2 (5 bases each). Material: naive CD8+ T cells from blood, with Jurkat cell RNA spiked in. Subset in this sample: FACS-sorted CD8+CD4-CCR7+CD45RA+ naive T cells. The clonotype was recovered from a human donor in good health. Some libraries in this study had Jurkat cell RNA spiked in. CDR3 bases: TGTGCCAGCAGCTCCCGGAGCCCGGGACCTTCCTACGAGCAGTACTTC. It specifies CASSSRSPGPSYEQYF.